These 27 T cell receptor beta chains originate from one sample sequenced in a study of cytomegalovirus exposure and HLA in healthy donors. The PCR ran on 60 Vbeta and 13 Jbeta primers. The repertoire was sequenced with immunoSEQ multiplex PCR; TCRdb's copy has only in-frame clones and lacks some. The sample shows about 150,000 clones, about 68% of them seen only once. Sequenced: PBMCs. The receptor set was obtained from a man aged 30 to 45 in good health and CMV-seronegative.

The rearrangement joins TRBV15 to TRBJ1-6, with D tentatively TRBD1 (5 bases). This CDR3 comprises 15 residues. V lost 0 bases and J lost 10, with 13 bases in between. Germline assignment: CDR1 LNHNV and CDR2 YYDKDF (reference sequence). The CDR3, as DNA: TGTGCCACCAGCAGAGAAGGCAGGGCTGTCTCACCCCTCCACTTT. As protein: CATSREGRAVSPLHF.

This clone was recorded only once. The chain carries TRBV27 and TRBJ2-7; maybe TRBD1 (5 bases). Trimming took 6 bases from V and 0 from J, leaving 12 bases between them. Germline CDR1 is MNHEY and CDR2 is SMNVEV (reference sequence). This CDR3 spans 14 amino acids. The CDR3 DNA follows: TGTGCCAGCAGGGCAGACAGTACCTCCTACGAGCAGTACTTC. Translated, it gives CASRADSTSYEQYF.

This clone was seen more than once but under ten times. At one end, the junction sequence differs from germline, possibly due to a read error. The chain is built from TRBV10-1 and TRBJ1-5, with TRBD1 matching over 12 bases. This CDR3 region has 19 residues. Germline CDR1 reads WNHNN; CDR2 reads SYGVQD (reference sequence). In nucleotides, the CDR3 is TGCGCCAGCAGAGAAACGGGGGCGGGACAGGGGGCCTGCAATCAGCCCCAGAATTTT. Translated, it gives CASRETGAGQGACNQPQNF.

In its sample, this clone was seen a few times. This chain links TRBV19 with TRBJ1-3; D may be TRBD1 (6 bases). The length of the CDR3 is 14 residues. In germline, CDR1 is LNHDA, CDR2 SQIVND (reference sequence). V lost 7 bases, J lost 0 bases, and 10 bases lay in between. The CDR3 DNA follows: TGTGCCAGTACTAGGGGGGGCTCTGGAAACACCATATATTTT. Translating it yields CASTRGGSGNTIYF.

This sequence joins TRBV7-2 and TRBJ2-1; D gene ambiguous. V lost 0 bases and J 2 bases, leaving 17 bases between the germline ends. The germline CDR1 and CDR2 sequences are SGHTA and FQGNSA. The CDR3 extends over 18 amino acids. CDR3 nucleotide sequence: TGTGCCAGCAGCTTAGCCCAGACCTGGAGTCCACCCTACAATGAGCAGTTCTTC. Encoded protein: CASSLAQTWSPPYNEQFF. Using reference TRBV7-2 and TRBJ2-1 for the parts outside the CDR3, the full variable domain is GAGVSQSPSNKVTEKGKDVELRCDPISGHTALYWYRQSLGQGLEFLIYFQGNSAPDKSGLPSDRFSAERTGGSVSTLTIQRTQQEDSAVYLCASSLAQTWSPPYNEQFFGPGTRLTVL.

This clone occurred a few times. The V gene is TRBV7-8, the J gene TRBJ2-2; D is unresolved. V lost 1 base and J 8 bases, leaving 5 bases between the germline ends. The germline V gene encodes CDR1 SGHVS and CDR2 FQNEAQ. The CDR3 totals 12 residues. CDR3 in DNA: TGTGCCAGCAGCTTAGTCAGAGGGGAGCTGTTTTTT. As protein: CASSLVRGELFF.

The genes are TRBV7-9 and TRBJ1-1; 9 nucleotides match TRBD1. V trimming: 5 bases; J trimming: 10 bases; junction bases outside the gene matches: 2. From germline, CDR1 is SEHNR and CDR2 FQNEAQ (reference sequence). The CDR3 extends over 11 amino acids. CDR3 residues: CASSRQGGAFF. Written as DNA, the CDR3 is TGTGCCAGCAGCCGACAGGGGGGAGCTTTCTTT.

This clone was seen a handful of times. This chain connects TRBV6-6 to TRBJ1-4; 8 positions agree with TRBD1. CDR1 is MNHNY and CDR2 is SVGAGI in the germline V gene (reference sequence). The CDR3 length is 16 residues. The trim removed 1 base at V and 5 bases at J, leaving 6 bases unmatched. The CDR3 DNA reads TGTGCCAGCAGTTACTTCCCGACAGGGGCAAATGAAAAACTGTTTTTT. It yields the protein CASSYFPTGANEKLFF.

The chain links TRBV15 to TRBJ2-1; D uncertain. The germline V and J ends were trimmed by 11 bases and 5 bases, with 16 bases remaining between them. The CDR3 runs 13 residues. Germline CDR1 reads LNHNV; CDR2 reads YYDKDF (reference sequence). The CDR3 region has the DNA TGTGCCGCGAGTAAGTCTGAAAACAATGAGCAGTTCTTC. As protein: CAASKSENNEQFF.

The chain links TRBV5-6 to TRBJ2-7; maybe TRBD2 (7 bases). V gave up 3 bases and J gave up 2 bases, with 15 bases separating them. Germline loops: CDR1 SGHDT, CDR2 YYEEEE. There are 15 residues in the CDR3. Here the CDR3 DNA reads TGTGCCAGCAGCTGGGGGGGGCGAGGGGCCTACGAGCAGTACTTC. Its translation is CASSWGGRGAYEQYF.

The V gene is TRBV6-1, the J gene TRBJ1-2; 7 bases are shared with TRBD1. The V gene's germline CDR1 is MNHNS and CDR2 SASEGT. CDR3 length equals 16 residues. With V trimmed by 1 base and J by 6 bases, 11 bases remained unmatched. The CDR3 DNA reads as TGTGCCAGCAGTGAAGACCCGACAGGGTGGGAGAATGGCTACACCTTC. Translation: CASSEDPTGWENGYTF.

The chain has TRBV6-5 and TRBJ2-5, with 8 positions matching TRBD1. Germline V gene lookup returns CDR1 MNHEY and CDR2 SVGAGI. The length of the CDR3 is 15 residues. J lost 4 bases, V lost 2 bases, and 6 bases had no gene match. The CDR3 region is CASSYAQGAGETQYF. The CDR3 DNA reads as TGTGCCAGCAGTTACGCGCAGGGGGCTGGAGAGACCCAGTACTTC.

The V call is TRBV6-1, the J call TRBJ2-5; tentative D call: TRBD1 (5 bases). The germline gives CDR1 MNHNS, CDR2 SASEGT. The CDR3 length is 13 residues. Deletions cut 4 bases from V and 1 base from J, with 7 bases between. The CDR3 protein is CASSVQGQETQYF. CDR3 in DNA: TGTGCCAGCAGTGTTCAGGGCCAAGAGACCCAGTACTTC.

CDR3 nucleotides: TGCGCCAGCAGCTTGTCGCCCGAGCTAGCGGGCACAGATACGCAGTATTTT. It is translated as CASSLSPELAGTDTQYF. This chain joins TRBV5-1 and TRBJ2-3; 7 bases agree with TRBD2. Germline V CDR1 and CDR2: SGHRS, YFSETQ. The length of the CDR3 is 17 residues. The ends lost 1 base at V and 1 base at J; junction bases unmatched: 9.

This clone was found a few times. The chain has TRBV7-9 and TRBJ2-4; 11 bases line up with TRBD2. Trimming removed 4 bases from V and 3 bases from J; junction bases left unmatched: 2. Germline CDR1 reads SEHNR; CDR2 reads FQNEAQ (reference sequence). The CDR3 length is 15 residues. The CDR3 DNA is TGTGCCAGCAGCTACGGGACTAGCGGCAAAAACATTCAGTACTTC. This gives the protein CASSYGTSGKNIQYF.

This sequence joins TRBV7-2 and TRBJ2-7; D perhaps matches TRBD2 (5 bases). Looked up from germline, CDR1 is SGHTA and CDR2 is FQGNSA. V lost 2 bases, J lost 6 bases, and 20 bases lay in between. CDR3 size: 16 residues. The CDR3 DNA sequence: TGTGCCAGCAGCTTACCCCGGAGGAACCCTAGGAGCGAGCAGTACTTC. As protein: CASSLPRRNPRSEQYF. Full variable domain (rest looked up from reference TRBV7-2 and TRBJ2-7): GAGVSQSPSNKVTEKGKDVELRCDPISGHTALYWYRQSLGQGLEFLIYFQGNSAPDKSGLPSDRFSAERTGGSVSTLTIQRTQQEDSAVYLCASSLPRRNPRSEQYFGPGTRLTVT.

The genes are TRBV19 and TRBJ1-6; perhaps TRBD1 as D (5 bases). The CDR3 is 14 residues long. V lost 3 bases, J lost 11 bases, and 14 bases lay in between. CDR1 and CDR2 (germline): LNHDA, SQIVND (reference sequence). CDR3 sequence: CASSIPGTQTPLHF. The CDR3 DNA reads as TGTGCCAGTAGTATTCCGGGGACTCAGACACCCCTCCACTTT.

V gene TRBV6-5 combines with J gene TRBJ1-2; perhaps TRBD1 as D (5 bases). The CDR3 extends over 14 amino acids. V was pared by 5 bases and J by 2 bases, with 12 bases between. Germline CDR1 reads MNHEY; CDR2 reads SVGAGI. The CDR3 here is CASSLGRTNYGYTF. The CDR3 DNA follows: TGTGCCAGCAGTCTTGGACGGACAAACTATGGCTACACCTTC.

The J gene is TRBJ2-1, the V gene TRBV6-5; the D gene is possibly TRBD1 (5 bases). Germline loops: CDR1 MNHEY, CDR2 SVGAGI. The CDR3 covers 14 residues. Trimming removed 6 bases at V and 8 bases at J, with 17 bases between. The CDR3 DNA follows: TGTGCCAGCAGCCTGAACCTGGGGCGCGATGAGCAGTTCTTC. This encodes CASSLNLGRDEQFF.

This clone appeared a few times. The rearrangement links TRBV7-2 to TRBJ2-7; 12 nucleotides align to TRBD1. Trimming cost V 5 bases and J 1 base; bases outside gene matches: 15. The V gene's germline CDR1 is SGHTA and CDR2 FQGNSA. The CDR3 spans 19 residues. CDR3 protein: CASSASGTGGGGPSYEQYF. As DNA, the CDR3 is TGTGCCAGCAGCGCATCCGGGACAGGGGGCGGGGGGCCATCCTACGAGCAGTACTTC. Drawing the rest from reference TRBV7-2 and TRBJ2-7, the complete variable domain is GAGVSQSPSNKVTEKGKDVELRCDPISGHTALYWYRQSLGQGLEFLIYFQGNSAPDKSGLPSDRFSAERTGGSVSTLTIQRTQQEDSAVYLCASSASGTGGGGPSYEQYFGPGTRLTVT.

The V call is TRBV28, the J call TRBJ2-3, with 7 nucleotides matching TRBD1. This CDR3 contains 17 residues. The ends lost 0 bases at V and 3 bases at J; junction bases unmatched: 9. The germline V gene encodes CDR1 MDHEN and CDR2 SYDVKM. In DNA, the CDR3 is TGTGCCAGCAGTTTATGGGGGACAGCTCCCGAGACAGATACGCAGTATTTT. Protein sequence: CASSLWGTAPETDTQYF.

This clone was observed a few times. The V and J genes are TRBV28 and TRBJ2-7; 7 bases match TRBD1. The CDR3 runs 13 residues. V was pared by 8 bases and J by 3 bases, with 7 bases of the junction left unmatched. Germline lookup yields CDR1 MDHEN and CDR2 SYDVKM. The CDR3 DNA follows: TGTGCCAGCGGCTCGACAGGGAGCTACGAGCAGTACTTC. It yields the protein CASGSTGSYEQYF.

The chain uses TRBV6-1 and TRBJ1-4; 10 bases are shared with TRBD1. The CDR3 is 14 residues long. The trim removed 5 bases at V and 5 bases at J, leaving 2 bases unmatched. Per the germline V gene, CDR1 is MNHNS and CDR2 is SASEGT. CDR3 sequence: CASSPGQGNEKLFF. In DNA form, the CDR3 reads TGTGCCAGCAGTCCGGGACAGGGGAATGAAAAACTGTTTTTT.

The chain couples TRBV10-3 to TRBJ2-6; D remains ambiguous. Germline CDR1 and CDR2: ENHRY and SYGVKD. The CDR3 contains 13 residues. The V and J ends lost 8 bases and 0 bases respectively, with 5 bases between them. This CDR3 reads CAIGRSGANVLTF. CDR3 coding DNA: TGTGCCATCGGGCGCTCTGGGGCCAACGTCCTGACTTTC.

The CDR3 nucleotides read TGTGCCAGCAGTTTAAGGGAGGTTAAGGAAAAACTGTTTTTT. Translation gives CASSLREVKEKLFF. The genes are TRBV28 and TRBJ1-4, with D hard to call. This CDR3 spans 14 amino acids. V dropped 2 bases and J dropped 8 bases, with 12 bases sitting between them. Germline CDR1 reads MDHEN; CDR2 reads SYDVKM.

Comments on this clone: The sample contains more than one DNA sequence encoding this CDR3. This chain joins TRBV4-2 and TRBJ1-1, with TRBD1 identical over 7 bases. The J segment lost 2 bases and the V segment lost 4 bases, leaving 4 bases of the junction unmatched. The germline V gene has CDR1 LGHNA and CDR2 YNFKEQ. The CDR3 sequence is 14 residues long. CDR3: CASSPGTVNTEAFF. CDR3 sequence (DNA): TGTGCCAGCAGCCCGGGGACAGTCAACACTGAAGCTTTCTTT.

This clone came up a few times. The rearrangement uses TRBV7-6 and TRBJ2-1; 7 bases match TRBD1. There are 14 residues in the CDR3. V gave up 5 bases and J gave up 10 bases; unmatched junction bases: 11. CDR1 and CDR2 from the germline V gene are SGHVS and FNYEAQ. The CDR3 DNA sequence: TGTGCCAGCAGCCCACAGGGGCAGGGATACGAGCAGTTCTTC. As protein: CASSPQGQGYEQFF.